The sequence of this T cell receptor (beta chain) was determined in a study of CD8 T cells in Susac syndrome. Patients with Susac syndrome met the recently defined diagnostic criteria for definite or probable disease. RNA in amounts of roughly 0.5 to 1 ug was reverse transcribed with random hexamers. TCRdb processed the immunoSEQ multiplex PCR reads anew with MiXCR; each CDR3 protein has one entry. The sample carries roughly 100,000 distinct CDR3 sequences, roughly 95% recorded once. In the case of this clonotype: Its antigen remains unknown.

The study's findings and limits: CD8+ clonal expansion in Susac was maximal in TEMRA cells and in active patients.

Trimming removed 2 bases from V and 2 bases from J; junction bases left unmatched: 17. CDR3 length: 18 residues. CDR1 and CDR2 from the germline V gene are SQVTM and ANQGSEA. The sequencing input was CD8+ T cells from PBMCs. V usage is TRBV29-1 and J usage is TRBJ2-7; 8 nucleotides align to TRBD1. This TCR came from a human donor with Susac syndrome. CDR3 nucleotide sequence: TGCAGCGTTGAATTTCGGACAGGGAAGGGCCCGGGCCCCTACGAGCAGTACTTC. This gives the protein CSVEFRTGKGPGPYEQYF.